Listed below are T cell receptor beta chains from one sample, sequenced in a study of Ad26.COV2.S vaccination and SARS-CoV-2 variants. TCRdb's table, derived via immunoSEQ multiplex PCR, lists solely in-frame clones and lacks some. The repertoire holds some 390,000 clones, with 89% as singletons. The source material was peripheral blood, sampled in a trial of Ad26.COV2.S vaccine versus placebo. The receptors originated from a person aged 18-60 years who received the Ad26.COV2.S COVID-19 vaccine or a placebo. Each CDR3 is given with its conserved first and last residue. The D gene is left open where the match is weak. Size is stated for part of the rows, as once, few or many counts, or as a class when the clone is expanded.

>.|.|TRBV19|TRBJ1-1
CASSSPTGLMNTEAFF
TGTGCCAGTAGTTCCCCGACAGGACTGATGAACACTGAAGCTTTCTTT
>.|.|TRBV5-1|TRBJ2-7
CASSLAVSRSIEAGEQYF
TGCGCCAGCAGCTTGGCGGTCTCGCGGTCTATCGAGGCGGGAGAGCAGTACTTC
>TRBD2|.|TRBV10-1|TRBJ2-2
CASSASGNTGELFF
TGCGCCAGCAGCGCTAGCGGGAACACCGGGGAGCTGTTTTTT
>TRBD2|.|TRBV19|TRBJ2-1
CASSISSGTYNEQFF
TGTGCCAGTAGTATCTCTAGCGGAACCTACAATGAGCAGTTCTTC
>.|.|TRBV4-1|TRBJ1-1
CASSPRGNTEAFF
TGCGCCAGCAGCCCGCGGGGGAACACTGAAGCTTTCTTT
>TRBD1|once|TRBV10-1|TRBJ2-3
CASTNRSGQGGTDTQYF
TGCGCCAGCACGAACCGAAGTGGACAGGGGGGGACAGATACGCAGTATTTT
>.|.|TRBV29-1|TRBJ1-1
CSGDGGPLNTEAFF
TGCAGCGGGGACGGGGGCCCCCTGAACACTGAAGCTTTCTTT
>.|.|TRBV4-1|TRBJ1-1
CASSQVAGKYTEAFF
TGCGCCAGCAGCCAAGTGGCAGGGAAGTACACTGAAGCTTTCTTT
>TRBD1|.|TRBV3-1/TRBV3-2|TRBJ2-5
CASSQTGVMGETQYF
TGTGCCAGCAGCCAGACAGGGGTGATGGGAGAGACCCAGTACTTC
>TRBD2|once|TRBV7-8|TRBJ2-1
CASSLKAVRTSGSIGRGEQFF
TGTGCCAGCAGCTTAAAGGCCGTGCGGACTAGCGGGAGTATTGGGCGGGGTGAGCAGTTCTTC
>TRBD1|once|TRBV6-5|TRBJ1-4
CASSYGTGVTNEKLFF
TGTGCCAGCAGTTACGGGACAGGGGTAACTAATGAAAAACTGTTTTTT
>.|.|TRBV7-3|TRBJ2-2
CASSLRGRSEINTGELFF
TGTGCCAGCAGCTTAAGGGGACGCAGCGAGATAAACACCGGGGAGCTGTTTTTT
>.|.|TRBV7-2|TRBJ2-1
CASTDPVRTLGNEQFF
TGTGCCAGCACGGACCCCGTCAGAACCTTAGGGAATGAGCAGTTCTTC
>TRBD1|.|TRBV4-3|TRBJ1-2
CASSQGVSEGASGGYTF
TGCGCCAGCAGCCAAGGAGTGTCGGAGGGGGCTTCAGGTGGCTACACCTTC
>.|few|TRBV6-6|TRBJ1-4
CASSFMAANEKLFF
TGTGCCAGCAGTTTTATGGCGGCTAATGAAAAACTGTTTTTT